The entry below gives a single T cell receptor beta chain sequence along with its context. Its binding antigen is unknown. Base qualities are not provided; no much larger clone lies one nucleotide away. This specimen belongs to a study of monozygotic twins with cystic fibrosis (TCRdb year 2021). Broadly, across the study: Barcoded libraries were prepared with approximately 16 PCR cycles from three micrograms of fragmented DNA. To assess genetic influence on V and J gene usage, the study compared TCR beta repertoires within and across 16 monozygotic twin pairs with cystic fibrosis. Data for three of the twin pairs had been reported previously in another context. Twins were ranked among 800 to 1,100 cohort participants for weight-for-height and FEVPerc (FEV1 disease centile) at the day of blood sampling. The cohort comprised ten female and six male twin pairs aged 2.0 to 36.4 years, median roughly 9.9 years, mostly children and adolescents.

TCR beta CDR3 regions were amplified by multiplex PCR using the immunoSEQ immune profiling system, following the manufacturer's instructions. An Illumina NextSeq system was used for sequencing. For the original study's pipeline: The immunoSEQ Analyzer platform handled processing of the sequence data, and clonality was calculated by taking the square root of Simpson's index of productive rearrangements. Similarity in V and J usage was quantified by Jensen-Shannon distance, and CDR3 generation probabilities were calculated with OLGA. Shared CDR3 sequences were searched against the immuneACCESS database (August 2020) and VDJdb (December 2020). The clones in this table, taken by TCRdb from immuneACCESS, are in-frame only. Not every clone is retained; where verified, under half of the shortfall comes from an unresolved V gene, and the cause of the rest is unknown. V and J calls and clone size follow that table, whereas D and trimming were derived from the DNA. Recorded for this sample are 9,500 to 14,000 clones; roughly 97% of them occurred a single time. The ten largest account for 0.83% of the sample.

What the work shows at the level of the full study, not this receptor alone: Simpson clonality was generally low (median about 0.009), suggesting a naive-dominated repertoire, with higher clonality in the most severely affected patients. The cohort was small, and no association was found between shared CDR3 numbers and age, concordance or disease severity. The greatest similarity to the co-twin was observed for V gene usage in 13 of 16 pairs and for J usage in 8 of 16 pairs, which suggested genetic constraints. Sharing of nucleotide-identical clonotypes was significantly greater within monozygotic CF twin pairs than between unrelated CF individuals (P = 0.000026, Mann-Whitney).

The CDR1 and CDR2 encoded by the germline V gene (reference sequence) are GTSNPN and SVGIG. The V and J ends are trimmed by 3 bases and 1 base, leaving 3 bases between them. From cysteine to phenylalanine, the CDR3 is 12 amino acids long. This entry keeps only the CDR3 DNA: 36 bases, framed from base 1. The twin pairs came from the European Cystic Fibrosis Twin and Sibling Study Cohort, a cohort that recruited patients from approximately 160 CF clinics across 14 European countries. Both zygosity and CFTR genotype were checked in-house, and zygosity was tested with multiplex PCR across nine short tandem repeat loci. Peripheral blood was sampled from each twin, with clinical parameters recorded on the day of blood sampling. Genomic DNA was isolated from peripheral blood cells with phenol/chloroform and kept in TE buffer at 4 degrees C.

Sequencing was done on a sample of blood. The V gene is TRBV30 and the J gene is TRBJ2-2, with no reliable assignment of the D segment. This TCR was sampled from a boy aged 10-17 years with cystic fibrosis. DNA sequence: TGTGCCTGGAGCCTGAACACCGGGGAGCTGTTTTTT. Translated, it gives CAWSLNTGELFF.